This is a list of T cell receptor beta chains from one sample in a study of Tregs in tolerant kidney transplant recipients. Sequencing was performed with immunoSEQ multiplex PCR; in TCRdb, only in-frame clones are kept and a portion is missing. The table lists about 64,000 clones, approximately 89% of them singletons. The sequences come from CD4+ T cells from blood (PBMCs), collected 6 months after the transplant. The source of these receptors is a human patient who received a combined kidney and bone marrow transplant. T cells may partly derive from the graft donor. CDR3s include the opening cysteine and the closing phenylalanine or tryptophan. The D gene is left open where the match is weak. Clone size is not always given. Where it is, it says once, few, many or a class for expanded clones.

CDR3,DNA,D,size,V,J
CASSLVGPPYGYTF,TGTGCCAGCAGCTTAGTGGGCCCACCCTATGGCTACACCTTC,-,-,TRBV7-9,TRBJ1-2
CASSIPPGQVAYGYTF,TGTGCCAGTAGTATACCTCCCGGACAGGTCGCATATGGCTACACCTTC,TRBD1,-,TRBV19,TRBJ1-2
CASSTVRGAKNIQYF,TGTGCCAGCAGCACAGTTCGGGGAGCCAAAAACATTCAGTACTTC,-,-,TRBV6-5,TRBJ2-4
CASSKRGRGANVLTF,TGTGCCAGCAGTAAAAGGGGGCGAGGGGCCAACGTCCTGACTTTC,TRBD1,-,TRBV28,TRBJ2-6
CASRGAIRFDEQYF,TGCGCCAGCAGAGGGGCCATAAGATTCGACGAGCAGTACTTC,-,-,TRBV5-1,TRBJ2-7
CASSLMGLDTQYF,TGTGCCAGCAGCTTAATGGGGCTAGATACGCAGTATTTT,-,-,TRBV7-3,TRBJ2-3
CASSSPGLAGVVNTGELFF,TGTGCCAGCAGCTCGCCAGGACTAGCGGGAGTGGTTAACACCGGGGAGCTGTTTTTT,TRBD2,-,TRBV11-3,TRBJ2-2
CASSLGTYYEQYF,TGTGCCAGCAGCTTAGGGACTTACTACGAGCAGTACTTC,-,few,TRBV7-9,TRBJ2-7
CASSQDRTEGANVLTF,TGTGCCAGCAGCCAAGATAGGACAGAAGGGGCCAACGTCCTGACTTTC,-,-,TRBV14,TRBJ2-6
CASSKDRDRIIGGAFF,TGTGCCAGTAGTAAGGACCGCGACAGAATCATAGGAGGGGCTTTCTTT,-,-,TRBV19,TRBJ1-1
CASSNDGTTYNEQFF,TGTGCCAGCAGCAACGACGGGACTACCTACAATGAGCAGTTCTTC,TRBD2,-,TRBV5-5,TRBJ2-1
CASRGQTYEQYF,TGTGCCAGCCGCGGGCAGACCTACGAGCAGTACTTC,-,once,TRBV7-8,TRBJ2-7
CASSLGFSNEKLFF,TGTGCCAGCAGCTTAGGTTTCAGTAATGAAAAACTGTTTTTT,-,-,TRBV7-2,TRBJ1-4
CASSLWTGNTEAFF,TGTGCCAGCAGCTTGTGGACAGGGAACACTGAAGCTTTCTTT,TRBD1,-,TRBV7-2,TRBJ1-1
CASSSGNSGANVLTF,TGCGCCAGCAGCTCCGGGAACTCTGGGGCCAACGTCCTGACTTTC,-,-,TRBV5-1,TRBJ2-6
CASSLVSQVNSPLHF,TGCGCCAGCAGCTTGGTTTCACAGGTTAATTCACCCCTCCACTTT,-,-,TRBV5-1,TRBJ1-6
CASSSTSGGYGYTF,TGTGCCAGCAGTTCCACCTCAGGGGGCTATGGCTACACCTTC,TRBD1,-,TRBV6-6,TRBJ1-2
CASSERGRVDSPLHF,TGTGCCAGCAGTGAACGGGGTAGGGTGGATTCACCCCTCCACTTT,-,-,TRBV2,TRBJ1-6
CARSLGLSPGDEQYF,TGTGCCAGAAGCTTGGGACTTTCCCCCGGAGACGAGCAGTACTTC,-,-,TRBV5-3,TRBJ2-7
CASSDGQGGIQPQHF,TGTGCCAGCAGCGACGGACAGGGGGGAATTCAGCCCCAGCATTTT,TRBD1,-,TRBV7-9,TRBJ1-5
CASSSQVMNTEAFF,TGTGCCAGTAGTTCTCAGGTTATGAACACTGAAGCTTTCTTT,-,-,TRBV19,TRBJ1-1
CASSSYRASYNSPLHF,TGTGCCAGCAGCTCCTACAGGGCTTCCTATAATTCCCCCCTCCACTTT,-,-,TRBV7-8,TRBJ1-6
CASSRGDRDEELFF,TGTGCCAGCAGCCGAGGGGACAGGGATGAAGAACTGTTTTTT,TRBD1,-,TRBV7-2,TRBJ1-4
CATRGGSYGYTF,TGTGCCACGAGGGGGGGAAGTTATGGCTACACCTTC,-,-,TRBV2,TRBJ1-2
CASSLPGVGNTIYF,TGCGCCAGCAGCTTGCCCGGGGTTGGAAACACCATATATTTT,-,-,TRBV5-1,TRBJ1-3
CASSLAVSLQGRAYNEQFF,TGCGCCAGCAGCTTGGCGGTGTCCCTACAGGGAAGGGCCTACAATGAGCAGTTCTTC,-,-,TRBV5-1,TRBJ2-1
CTSSHFSGGQGYGYTF,TGCACCAGCAGCCATTTTTCCGGGGGACAGGGCTATGGCTACACCTTC,-,-,TRBV1,TRBJ1-2
CASTRTGTANQPQHF,TGTGCCAGTACCCGGACAGGGACGGCGAATCAGCCCCAGCATTTT,TRBD1,-,TRBV19,TRBJ1-5
CAWRTHYNSPLHF,TGTGCCTGGAGGACACATTATAATTCACCCCTCCACTTT,-,few,TRBV30,TRBJ1-6
CASSMGTRNTGELFF,TGTGCCAGTAGTATGGGGACTAGGAACACCGGGGAGCTGTTTTTT,TRBD2,-,TRBV19,TRBJ2-2
CASSEARGGTVFRVF,TGTGCCAGCAGTGAAGCGCGGGGGGGAACAGTTTTTCGTGTCTTC,TRBD2,-,TRBV2,TRBJ2-1
CASSAPGQTYGYTF,TGTGCCAGCAGCGCGCCGGGACAGACCTATGGCTACACCTTC,TRBD1,-,TRBV9,TRBJ1-2